The source of this T cell receptor beta chain is a study of blood T cell repertoires in COVID-19. Participant-reported clinical history was the basis for cohort assignment. Clones were sequenced by immunoSEQ multiplex PCR, and TCRdb holds only the in-frame ones, with some missing. The sample holds 200,000 to 250,000 clones, approximately 80% seen once. This TCR derives from a man between 60 and 75 years old who had recovered from COVID-19. Sequenced sample: PBMCs or T cells enriched from blood (not recorded which).

In DNA, the CDR3 is TGTGCCAGCAGCCGGGACAGTCGCACGGATAATTCACCCCTCCACTTT. Its translation is CASSRDSRTDNSPLHF. V is TRBV21-1 and J is TRBJ1-6; the table's D gene call, TRBD1, was not cross checked with the DNA. TRBV21-1 constitutes a pseudogene. This CDR3 has 16 residues.